This T cell receptor (beta chain) was recorded in a study of blood T cell repertoires in COVID-19. Study context: COVID-19 samples from acute and convalescent phases originated in the United States, Italy and Spain. PBMCs, B-cell-depleted T cells, or T cells provided the cDNA or gDNA that made up the material.

With V trimmed by 2 bases and J by 5 bases, 5 bases remained unmatched. This CDR3 comprises 15 residues. Germline CDR1 and CDR2: KGHDR and SFDVKD. Per the study methods: Researchers report that nucleated cell counts were estimated from reference gene primer amplification. Assay: immunoSEQ multiplex PCR; the TCRdb copy retains only in-frame clones and omits some. Clonal size and the V and J genes are those of that table, whereas D and trimming came from the DNA. The sample carries 120,000 to 150,000 clones, more than 65% recorded once. The V gene is TRBV24-1, the J gene TRBJ1-1, with 9 bases fitting TRBD1. The clonotype comes from a human donor in a cohort sampled during active COVID-19. Sequencing used peripheral blood. For the CDR3, the DNA is TGTGCCACCAGTGATTCTGGGACAGGGTGGACTGAAGCTTTCTTT. This codes for CATSDSGTGWTEAFF.